The 10 T cell receptor beta chains given below trace back to one sample, sequenced in a study of technical replicates of blood from a handful of donors. Measured with immunoSEQ multiplex PCR; TCRdb has only the in-frame clones, and not every one. The table shows 75,000 to 85,000 clones, with almost 96% occurring only once. Sequenced: T cells isolated from PBMCs. The receptors were gathered from a human donor in good health.

The chain carries TRBV9 and TRBJ2-3, with 9 nucleotides matching TRBD2. V shed 2 bases, J shed 3 bases, and the junction held 7 bases outside the gene matches. Germline V gene data show CDR1 as SGDLS and CDR2 as YYNGEE. The CDR3 is 16 residues long. The CDR3 nucleotides are TGTGCCAGCAGCGTCCCAATAGCGGGAGTAACAGATACGCAGTATTTT. It specifies CASSVPIAGVTDTQYF.

J is TRBJ1-2 and V is TRBV6-1; perhaps TRBD1 as D (5 bases). V lost 1 base, J lost 7 bases, and 13 bases lay in between. The CDR3 has 14 residues. Looked up from germline, CDR1 is MNHNS and CDR2 is SASEGT. Here the CDR3 DNA reads TGTGCCAGCAGTGAAGGGGGAGGGGACGGTGGCTACACCTTC. Amino acid sequence: CASSEGGGDGGYTF.

V and J are TRBV6-1 and TRBJ1-5; the D is unclear. The CDR3 consists of 13 residues. V was clipped by 3 bases and J by 12 bases, with 15 bases between them. Germline CDR1 reads MNHNS; CDR2 reads SASEGT. CDR3 sequence: CASSEGGHQSQHF. The CDR3 coding sequence is TGTGCCAGCAGTGAGGGCGGGCATCAAAGCCAGCATTTT.

The chain links TRBV19 to TRBJ1-2; TRBD1 aligns across 7 bases. Germline V CDR1 and CDR2: LNHDA, SQIVND (reference sequence). This CDR3 contains 13 residues. V shed 9 bases and J 0 bases; nucleotides not matched to a gene: 4. CDR3 bases: TGTGCCAGCCAAGACAGGGCTAACTATGGCTACACCTTC. Translation gives CASQDRANYGYTF.

In its sample, this clone was seen once. J is TRBJ2-1 and V is TRBV11-2, with 11 bases fitting TRBD2. The V and J ends lost 5 bases and 6 bases, in that order; junction bases with no gene match: 6. Germline V gives CDR1 SGHAT, CDR2 FQNNGV. The CDR3 has 15 amino acids. The CDR3 DNA sequence: TGTGCCAGCAGCACTGGACTAGCGGGCGTCAATGAGCAGTTCTTC. Protein sequence: CASSTGLAGVNEQFF.

Of note for this clone: Mismatch with germline at one junction end may stem from a read error. The chain has TRBV5-1 and TRBJ1-3, with 8 bases fitting TRBD1. Looked up from germline, CDR1 is SGHRS and CDR2 is YFSETQ. The CDR3 extends over 14 amino acids. The CDR3 spells CASSYRGSGNTIYF. DNA for the CDR3: TGCGCCAGCAGCTACAGGGGGTCTGGGAACACCATATATTTT.

The chain couples TRBV29-1 to TRBJ2-7; 7 bases match TRBD2. The CDR3 runs to 12 residues. Germline V gene sequence: CDR1 SQVTM, CDR2 ANQGSEA. V lost 3 bases and J lost 4; bases outside the gene matches: 3. The CDR3 loop reads CSVEGGTYEQYF. The CDR3 region has the DNA TGCAGCGTTGAGGGGGGGACTTACGAGCAGTACTTC.

The CDR3 spells CASSYSQAGGEKLFF. Here the CDR3 DNA reads TGTGCCAGCAGTTACTCGCAAGCAGGGGGTGAAAAACTGTTTTTT. The rearrangement links TRBV6-5 to TRBJ1-4; 7 nucleotides agree with TRBD1. The V gene's germline CDR1 is MNHEY and CDR2 SVGAGI. After removal of 0 bases from V and 7 bases from J, the junction contained 5 bases not matched to a gene. This CDR3 contains 15 residues.

As for this clone: One junction end disagrees with the germline gene, perhaps due to a read error. The chain has TRBV4-3 and TRBJ2-7; TRBD2 aligns across 9 bases. This CDR3 is 18 amino acids long. Germline V lookup: CDR1 LGHNA, CDR2 YSLEER. The CDR3 loop reads CASSQETVAGEGDYEQYF. The DNA for the CDR3 is TGCGCCAGCAGTCAAGAAACGGTAGCGGGAGAAGGAGACTACGAGCAGTACTTC.

This chain uses TRBV5-3 with TRBJ2-7, with TRBD1 as a possible D gene (6 bases). TRBV5-3 is sorted into the ORF group, with uncertain function. Trimming stripped 4 bases from V and 4 bases from J, with 18 bases between. This CDR3 is built from 15 residues. CDR3 bases: TGTGCCAGAAGCCTAGAGTGGGACATCTTTTACGAGCAGTACTTC. Protein sequence: CARSLEWDIFYEQYF.